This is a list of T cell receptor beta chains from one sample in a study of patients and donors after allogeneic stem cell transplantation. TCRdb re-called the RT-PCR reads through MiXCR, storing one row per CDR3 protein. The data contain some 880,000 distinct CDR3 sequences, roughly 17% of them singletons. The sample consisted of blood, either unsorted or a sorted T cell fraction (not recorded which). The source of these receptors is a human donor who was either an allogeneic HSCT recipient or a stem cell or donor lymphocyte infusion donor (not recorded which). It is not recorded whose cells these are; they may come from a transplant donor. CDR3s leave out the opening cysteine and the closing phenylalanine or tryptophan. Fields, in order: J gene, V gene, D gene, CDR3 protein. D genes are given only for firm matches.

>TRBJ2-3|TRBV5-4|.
ASSLAGPNTDTQY
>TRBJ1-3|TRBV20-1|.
SALQGTGNTIY
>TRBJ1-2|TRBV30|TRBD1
AWQGGNGYT
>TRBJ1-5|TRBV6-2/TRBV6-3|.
ASNRGTKTDQPQH
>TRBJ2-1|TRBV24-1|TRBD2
ATSDLSGGSYNEQF
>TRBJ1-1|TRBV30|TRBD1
AWDIQGTTEAF
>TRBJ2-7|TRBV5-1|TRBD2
ASSLDTSGTYEQY
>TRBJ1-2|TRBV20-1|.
SSFYRLNYGYT
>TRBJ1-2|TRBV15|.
ATSRATGQVYGYT
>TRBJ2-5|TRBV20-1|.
SAAYRVGRQETQY
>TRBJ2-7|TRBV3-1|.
ASSQEYPTGEQY
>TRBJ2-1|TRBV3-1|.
ASSQDKGPEQF
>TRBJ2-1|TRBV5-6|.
ASSYAGPWNEQF
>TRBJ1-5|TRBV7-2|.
ASSFGRQGNQPQH
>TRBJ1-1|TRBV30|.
AWSVPSGTNTEAF
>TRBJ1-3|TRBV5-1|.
ASSLDAGVNTIY
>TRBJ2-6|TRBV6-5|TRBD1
ASSYPGTGMSGANVLT
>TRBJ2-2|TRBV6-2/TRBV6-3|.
ASSYRMVFAGELF
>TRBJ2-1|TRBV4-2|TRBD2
ASTQGLAEYNEQF
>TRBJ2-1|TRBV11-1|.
ASSIEGGPARRGYNEQF
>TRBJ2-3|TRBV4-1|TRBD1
ASSQLAPGQGRTDTQY
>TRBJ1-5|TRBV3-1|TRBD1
ASSGGQFSNQPQH
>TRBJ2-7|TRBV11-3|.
ASSFPGKSYEQY
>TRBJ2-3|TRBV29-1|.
SVRQLGESTDTQY
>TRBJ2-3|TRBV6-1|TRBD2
ASSPSRAGLTSTDTQY
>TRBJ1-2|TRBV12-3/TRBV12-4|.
ASSLASGKGGYT
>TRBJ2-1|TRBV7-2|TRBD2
ASSTPSGGSTYNEQF
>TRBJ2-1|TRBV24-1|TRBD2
ATSDINSGRSEQF
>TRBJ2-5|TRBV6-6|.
ASKLWTQETQY
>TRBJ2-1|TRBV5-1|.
ASSLAGLNEQF
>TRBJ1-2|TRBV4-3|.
ASSQDTYGYT
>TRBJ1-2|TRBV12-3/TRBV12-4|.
ASTVGKGDYGYT
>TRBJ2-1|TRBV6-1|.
ASSAQFQGYNEQF
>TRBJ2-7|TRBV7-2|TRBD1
ASSLVRTGQKPYEQY
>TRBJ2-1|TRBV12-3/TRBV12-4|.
ASSRFRTGRGNEQF
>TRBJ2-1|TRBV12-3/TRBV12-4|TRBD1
ASSAGQGSEQF
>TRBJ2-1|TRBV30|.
AWDSSSYNEQF
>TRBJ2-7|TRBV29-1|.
SVEVRSDEQY
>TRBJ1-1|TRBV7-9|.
ASSDGGGNTEAF
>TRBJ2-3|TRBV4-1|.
ASSQDYPTSTDTQY
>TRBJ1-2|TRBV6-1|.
ASRYLNYGYT
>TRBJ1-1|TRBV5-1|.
ASSLVGGAEAF
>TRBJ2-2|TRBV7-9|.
ASSFSAGGTGELF
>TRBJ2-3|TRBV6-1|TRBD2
ASSRPGTSGSSTDTQY
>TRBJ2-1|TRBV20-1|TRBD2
SAKKRGHSYNEQF
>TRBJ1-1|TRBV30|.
ASQGRLEAF
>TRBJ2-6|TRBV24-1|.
ATSDFTGTGANVLT
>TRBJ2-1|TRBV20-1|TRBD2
SARRISGRGWNEQF